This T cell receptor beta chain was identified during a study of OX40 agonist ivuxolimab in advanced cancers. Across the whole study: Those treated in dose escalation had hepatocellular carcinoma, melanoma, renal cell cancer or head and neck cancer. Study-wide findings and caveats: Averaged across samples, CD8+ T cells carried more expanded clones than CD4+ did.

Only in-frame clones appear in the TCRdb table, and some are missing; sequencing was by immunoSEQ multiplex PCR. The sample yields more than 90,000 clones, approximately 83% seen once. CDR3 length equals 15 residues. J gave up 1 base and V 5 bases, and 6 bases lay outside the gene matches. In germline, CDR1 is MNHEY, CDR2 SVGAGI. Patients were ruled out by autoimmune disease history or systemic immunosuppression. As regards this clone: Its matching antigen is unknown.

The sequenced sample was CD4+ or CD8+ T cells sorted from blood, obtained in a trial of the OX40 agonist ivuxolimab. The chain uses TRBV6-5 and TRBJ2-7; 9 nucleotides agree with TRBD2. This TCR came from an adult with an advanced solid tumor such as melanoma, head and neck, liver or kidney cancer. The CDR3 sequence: CASSPRTSASYEQYF. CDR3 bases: TGTGCCAGCAGTCCTCGGACTAGCGCTTCCTACGAGCAGTACTTC.